The sample holds a few counts of the clone carrying this T cell receptor beta chain. Its matching antigen is unknown. The data stem from a study of PD-1 blockade in classical Hodgkin lymphoma. Study findings and constraints: Why repertoires differed is undefined; disease activity or prior therapy possibly contributed. Prior to therapy, complete responders displayed diversity much like that of newly diagnosed patients.

The time point here: cycle 4 day 1 (C4D1), after more than five weeks of nivolumab. Each patient's relapse followed autologous stem cell transplantation, and brentuximab vedotin exposure varied. Data came from immunoSEQ multiplex PCR; TCRdb stores just in-frame clones and leaves some out. The sample gives 20,000 to 25,000 clones, 70% to 80% of which show up once; about 19% is in the top ten. The CDR3 is 15 residues long. The V end was cut by 5 bases, the J end by 0 bases, with 11 bases between. Germline CDR1 reads SEHNR; CDR2 reads FQNEAQ (reference sequence). The clonotype comes from a human donor with classical Hodgkin lymphoma. The source material was peripheral blood mononuclear cells (PBMCs), sampled before the fourth cycle of nivolumab. The chain employs TRBV7-9 and TRBJ1-5; D perhaps matches TRBD1 (5 bases). The CDR3 region has the DNA TGTGCCAGCAGCCGGGGCGACGATAGCAATCAGCCCCAGCATTTT. It specifies CASSRGDDSNQPQHF. Variable domain in full (rest from reference TRBV7-9 and TRBJ1-5): DTGVSQNPRHKITKRGQNVTFRCDPISEHNRLYWYRQTLGQGPEFLTYFQNEAQLEKSRLLSDRFSAERPKGSFSTLEIQRTEQGDSAMYLCASSRGDDSNQPQHFGDGTRLSIL.